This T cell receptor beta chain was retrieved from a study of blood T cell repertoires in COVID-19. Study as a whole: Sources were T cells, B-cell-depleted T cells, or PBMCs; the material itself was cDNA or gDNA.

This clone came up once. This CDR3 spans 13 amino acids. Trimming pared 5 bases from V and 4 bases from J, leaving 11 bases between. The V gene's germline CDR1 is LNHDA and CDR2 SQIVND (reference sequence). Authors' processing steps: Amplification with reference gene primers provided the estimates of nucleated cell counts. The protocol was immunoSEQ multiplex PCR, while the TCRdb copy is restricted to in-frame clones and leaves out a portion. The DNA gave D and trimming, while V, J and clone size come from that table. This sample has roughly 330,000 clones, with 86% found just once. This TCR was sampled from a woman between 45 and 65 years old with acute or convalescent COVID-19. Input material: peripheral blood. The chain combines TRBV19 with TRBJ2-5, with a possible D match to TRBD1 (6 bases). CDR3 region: CASSSTGRETQYF. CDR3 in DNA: TGTGCCAGTAGTTCAACAGGGAGAGAGACCCAGTACTTC.